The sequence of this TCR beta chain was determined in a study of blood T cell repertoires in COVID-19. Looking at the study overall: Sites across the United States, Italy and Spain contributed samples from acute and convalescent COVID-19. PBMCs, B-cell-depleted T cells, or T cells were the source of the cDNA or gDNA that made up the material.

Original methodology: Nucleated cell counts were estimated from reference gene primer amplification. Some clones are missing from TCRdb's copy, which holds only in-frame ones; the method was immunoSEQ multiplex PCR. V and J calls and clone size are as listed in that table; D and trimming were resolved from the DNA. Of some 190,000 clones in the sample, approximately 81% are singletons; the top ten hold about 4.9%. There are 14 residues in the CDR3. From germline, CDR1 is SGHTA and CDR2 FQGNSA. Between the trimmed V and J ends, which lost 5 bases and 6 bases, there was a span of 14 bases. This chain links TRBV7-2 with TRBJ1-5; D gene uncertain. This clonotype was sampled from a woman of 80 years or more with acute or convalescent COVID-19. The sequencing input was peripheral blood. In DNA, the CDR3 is TGTGCCAGCAGCCCTTTTCTGGAGGGTCAGCCCCAGCATTTT. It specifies CASSPFLEGQPQHF.